Here is one T cell receptor beta chain with its context. Its antigen is still unknown. The data originate from a study of a mutant IDH1 vaccine in newly diagnosed glioma. Looking at the study overall: There were about 60% males and approximately 38% females among treated patients, whose mean age was about 44 years. General study results and limits: The authors found pseudoprogression apparently unrelated to changes in top peripheral T cell clonotypes.

The sample's time point: baseline, week 1 (first vaccination visit). As to treatment: pre-vaccination baseline after standard-of-care therapy. The CDR3 has 16 amino acids. The V and J ends lost 5 bases and 4 bases, in that order; junction bases with no gene match: 7. Germline V gene data show CDR1 as SEHNR and CDR2 as FQNEAQ (reference sequence). Sequencing used immunoSEQ multiplex PCR; TCRdb keeps in-frame clones, though not all of them. The sample includes over 75,000 clones, over 85% seen only once; the top ten take roughly 0.54%. The chain is built from TRBV7-9 and TRBJ2-7, with TRBD2 matching over 14 bases. The clonotype comes from a woman aged 45-59 years with glioma. The input for sequencing was PBMCs, taken from a glioma patient treated with radiotherapy, temozolomide or both. The CDR3 is CASSPLWTSGRYEQYF. In DNA form, the CDR3 reads TGTGCCAGCAGCCCATTGTGGACTAGCGGGAGGTACGAGCAGTACTTC.